One and the same sample provided the 20 T cell receptor beta chains below, sequenced in a study of T cells in tuberculosis. Here immunoSEQ multiplex PCR was the method, and the copy in TCRdb shows in-frame clones only, minus some. The table lists approximately 100,000 clones, approximately 91% of them singletons. Thawed, overnight-rested PBMC were stained with GMM-loaded CD1B tetramer, viability dye and anti-CD3, then sorted. The CD1B tetramers carried C32 glucose monomycolate purified from Rhodococcus equi. The sequenced sample was CD1b-GMM tetramer-negative cells sorted from PBMCs. Receptor source: an adult woman with latent tuberculosis.

The V call is TRBV5-4, the J call TRBJ1-2, with 8 positions matching TRBD1. Germline values: CDR1 SGHNT, CDR2 YYREEE (reference sequence). V dropped 4 bases and J dropped 6; count of bases not matched to a gene: 11. CDR3 length: 15 residues. This CDR3 is CASSLSDRGGDGYTF. The CDR3 nucleotides are TGTGCCAGCAGCCTCTCCGACAGGGGCGGGGATGGCTACACCTTC.

This chain links TRBV2 with TRBJ2-2; 8 positions agree with TRBD2. The germline CDR1 and CDR2 sequences are SNHLY and FYNNEI. The J segment lost 4 bases and the V segment lost 3 bases, leaving 7 bases of the junction unmatched. This CDR3 spans 16 amino acids. The CDR3 protein is CASSDRGGPFTGELFF. CDR3 sequence (DNA): TGTGCCAGCAGTGACCGGGGGGGCCCATTCACCGGGGAGCTGTTTTTT.

In its sample, this clone was seen once. This CDR3 reads CASGFIAGGPNEQFF. The CDR3 bases are TGTGCTAGTGGTTTTATCGCGGGGGGGCCCAATGAGCAGTTCTTC. The chain carries TRBV12-5 and TRBJ2-1; 9 bases map to TRBD2. Looked up from germline, CDR1 is LGHNT and CDR2 is FRNRAP. This CDR3 comprises 15 residues. Trimming at V came to 3 bases and at J to 6 bases, leaving 6 bases not matched to a gene.

The V gene is TRBV19, the J gene TRBJ1-2; possible D gene TRBD1, 6 bases. Germline CDR1 reads LNHDA; CDR2 reads SQIVND (reference sequence). The CDR3 spans 12 residues. The germline V and J ends were trimmed by 6 bases and 7 bases, with 12 bases remaining between them. In nucleotides, the CDR3 is TGTGCCAGTAGAGGACAGTCAGGTGGCTACACCTTC. This codes for CASRGQSGGYTF.

V usage is TRBV2 and J usage is TRBJ1-1; 8 nucleotides agree with TRBD1. Trimming at V came to 1 base and at J to 7 bases, leaving 5 bases not matched to a gene. The CDR3 extends over 14 amino acids. CDR1 is SNHLY, CDR2 FYNNEI, per germline. CDR3 sequence (DNA): TGTGCCAGCAGTGAAGATCAGGGGGCGGGTGAAGCTTTCTTT. Its translation is CASSEDQGAGEAFF.

The rearrangement joins TRBV5-8 to TRBJ1-5; 11 bases match TRBD1. Trimming took 7 bases from V and 1 from J; bases not matched to a gene: 19. Germline V gene sequence: CDR1 SGHTS, CDR2 YDEGEE. The CDR3 sequence is 20 residues long. CDR3 amino acids: CASSSNGRDRGIWSNQPQHF. The CDR3, as DNA: TGTGCCAGCTCTTCAAACGGCCGGGACAGGGGGATTTGGAGCAATCAGCCCCAGCATTTT.

The chain couples TRBV7-3 to TRBJ1-2, with 8 bases matching TRBD1. The CDR3 runs to 19 residues. V was pared by 0 bases and J by 3 bases, with 15 bases of the junction left unmatched. Germline V lookup: CDR1 SGHTA, CDR2 FQGTGA. CDR3 region: CASSLTGSGQARMDYGYTF. The CDR3 DNA sequence: TGTGCCAGCAGCTTAACGGGGTCGGGACAGGCACGAATGGACTATGGCTACACCTTC.

The CDR3 bases are TGTGCCAGCGACCCAGGGGGAAGCTCCTACAATGAGCAGTTCTTC. It yields the protein CASDPGGSSYNEQFF. The chain has TRBV9 and TRBJ2-1; 7 bases agree with TRBD1. Germline CDR1 is SGDLS and CDR2 is YYNGEE. With V trimmed by 7 bases and J by 0 bases, 7 bases remained unmatched. The CDR3 contains 15 residues.

V is TRBV19 and J is TRBJ2-2, with TRBD2 matching 7 bases. The V gene end was trimmed by 3 bases and the J gene end by 1 base; junction bases not matched to a gene: 5. Germline-derived CDR1 and CDR2 are LNHDA and SQIVND (reference sequence). The CDR3 spans 16 residues. The chain's CDR3 is CASSIGGGLNTGELFF. CDR3 coding DNA: TGTGCCAGTAGTATTGGGGGGGGACTGAACACCGGGGAGCTGTTTTTT.

This chain links TRBV2 with TRBJ1-2; weak D call: TRBD1 (6 bases). V lost 1 base to trimming and J lost 0 bases, with 12 bases between them. Germline assignment: CDR1 SNHLY and CDR2 FYNNEI. This CDR3 is built from 16 residues. CDR3 nucleotides: TGTGCCAGCAGTGAAGGCAGGGGCCGGGCTAACTATGGCTACACCTTC. This encodes CASSEGRGRANYGYTF.

The chain carries TRBV5-1 and TRBJ2-1, with 11 bases fitting TRBD2. CDR3 size: 18 residues. After removal of 2 bases from V and 5 bases from J, the junction contained 12 bases not matched to a gene. The germline gives CDR1 SGHRS, CDR2 YFSETQ. This CDR3 reads CASSFPPPLAGGNNEQFF. The CDR3 nucleotides are TGCGCCAGCAGCTTTCCACCCCCTTTAGCGGGGGGGAACAATGAGCAGTTCTTC.

The V and J genes are TRBV18 and TRBJ1-3; TRBD1 aligns across 7 bases. CDR1 and CDR2 from the germline V gene are KGHSH and LQKENI. The CDR3 loop spans 17 amino acids. V gave up 3 bases and J gave up 1 base; unmatched junction bases: 9. The CDR3 DNA reads as TGTGCCAGCTCACCTAGACAGGGCCACCAGTCTGGAAACACCATATATTTT. This codes for CASSPRQGHQSGNTIYF.

The rearrangement uses TRBV19 and TRBJ2-1; tentative D call: TRBD2 (6 bases). The germline V gene has CDR1 LNHDA and CDR2 SQIVND (reference sequence). This CDR3 has 18 residues. The V and J ends lost 6 bases and 1 base respectively, with 22 bases between them. CDR3 protein: CASSHAAGRGTSYNEQFF. In DNA, the CDR3 is TGTGCCAGTAGCCACGCTGCGGGACGAGGAACTTCCTACAATGAGCAGTTCTTC.

The chain uses TRBV6-1 and TRBJ2-1; 11 bases line up with TRBD2. The CDR3 sequence is 16 residues long. The germline V gene has CDR1 MNHNS and CDR2 SASEGT. V was pared by 2 bases and J by 5 bases, with 5 bases of the junction left unmatched. The CDR3 loop reads CASSERVTSGDNEQFF. The CDR3, as DNA: TGTGCCAGCAGTGAAAGGGTGACTAGCGGGGACAATGAGCAGTTCTTC.

The CDR3 spells CASSSIGPGTGFGGANVLTF. In DNA, the CDR3 is TGCGCCAGCAGCTCGATTGGACCCGGGACAGGGTTCGGTGGGGCCAACGTCCTGACTTTC. This rearrangement joins TRBV5-1 to TRBJ2-6, with 9 bases aligning to TRBD1. CDR1 and CDR2 (germline): SGHRS, YFSETQ. V lost 3 bases and J lost 3; bases outside the gene matches: 16. The length of the CDR3 is 20 residues. Full variable domain (rest looked up from reference TRBV5-1 and TRBJ2-6): KAGVTQTPRYLIKTRGQQVTLSCSPISGHRSVSWYQQTPGQGLQFLFEYFSETQRNKGNFPGRFSGRQFSNSRSEMNVSTLELGDSALYLCASSSIGPGTGFGGANVLTFGAGSRLTVL.

The CDR3 sequence is CASSLTGDRSTNYGYTF. In nucleotides, the CDR3 is TGCGCCAGCAGCTTGACCGGAGACAGGTCAACTAACTATGGCTACACCTTC. The chain links TRBV5-1 to TRBJ1-2, with a possible D match to TRBD1 (6 bases). The CDR3 is made up of 17 amino acids. V was pared by 1 base and J by 0 bases, with 16 bases between. Per germline, CDR1 SGHRS and CDR2 YFSETQ. Full variable domain (rest looked up from reference TRBV5-1 and TRBJ1-2): KAGVTQTPRYLIKTRGQQVTLSCSPISGHRSVSWYQQTPGQGLQFLFEYFSETQRNKGNFPGRFSGRQFSNSRSEMNVSTLELGDSALYLCASSLTGDRSTNYGYTFGSGTRLTVV.

The gene calls are TRBV27 and TRBJ1-6; a weak D match, TRBD1 (6 bases). The length of the CDR3 is 13 residues. Germline values: CDR1 MNHEY, CDR2 SMNVEV (reference sequence). V lost 6 bases and J 10 bases, leaving 13 bases between the germline ends. CDR3 in DNA: TGTGCCAGCAGATCCCCAGGGGTCTCACCCCTCCACTTT. This sequence encodes CASRSPGVSPLHF.

This chain connects TRBV5-1 to TRBJ2-3, with D possibly matching TRBD1 (6 bases). Trimming took off 4 bases at V and 3 bases at J, with 15 bases between the two ends. The CDR3 has 15 amino acids. The germline V gene has CDR1 SGHRS and CDR2 YFSETQ. The CDR3 region has the DNA TGCGCCAGCAGCAGGGGGACAACCTGGACAGATACGCAGTATTTT. It translates to CASSRGTTWTDTQYF.

V gene TRBV27 combines with J gene TRBJ2-5; possibly TRBD1 for D (6 bases). V shed 7 bases and J shed 6 bases, with 15 bases lying between them. The CDR3 consists of 13 residues. Looked up from germline, CDR1 is MNHEY and CDR2 is SMNVEV (reference sequence). In DNA form, the CDR3 reads TGTGCCAGCACCCCACAGGGTCGGAAGACCCAGTACTTC. It yields the protein CASTPQGRKTQYF.

The chain combines TRBV5-4 with TRBJ2-6; D is uncertain. V lost 2 bases, J lost 2 bases, and 5 bases lay in between. Looked up from germline, CDR1 is SGHNT and CDR2 is YYREEE (reference sequence). The CDR3 is 14 amino acids. The CDR3 nucleotides are TGTGCCAGCAGCTTTCCAGCTGGGGCCAACGTCCTGACTTTC. Translated: CASSFPAGANVLTF.